What follows is one T cell receptor (beta chain) and its context. What it binds is not known. The conserved phenylalanine or tryptophan normally closing the CDR3 is absent here, so this likely arose from a read error. The library came from three nested PCR rounds adapted from ARM-PCR protocols. TCRdb reprocessed the multiplex PCR reads via MiXCR and lists one record per CDR3 protein. Of tens of thousands of distinct CDR3 sequences listed, roughly 60% are singletons. V lost 5 bases to trimming and J lost 0 bases; unmatched junction nucleotides: 8. Germline values: CDR1 MNHEY, CDR2 SVGEGT. The CDR3 runs to 17 residues. No cell sorting was done before RNA was extracted from the tissue. This non-tumor lung sample came from over 3 cm beyond the tumor edge. This sample was included in a study of tumor and adjacent non-tumor tissue in lung cancer. Study context: Stage I to III disease affected ten to eleven men and roughly five women aged roughly 31 to 76. On average, productive TCRbeta reads reached a few million per sample. The study's findings and limits: Tumor repertoires had a smaller top 100 clone share than normal lung.

The sample comprised distant non-tumor lung tissue. This TCR derives from a man between 65 and 85 years old with non-small cell lung cancer. This rearrangement joins TRBV6-2 or TRBV6-3 to TRBJ1-4; TRBD1 matches at 8 bases. The CDR3 sequence is CASSKGQERSTNEKLFL. The CDR3, as DNA: TGTGCCAGCAGTAAGGGACAGGAGAGATCAACTAATGAAAAACTGTTTCTT.